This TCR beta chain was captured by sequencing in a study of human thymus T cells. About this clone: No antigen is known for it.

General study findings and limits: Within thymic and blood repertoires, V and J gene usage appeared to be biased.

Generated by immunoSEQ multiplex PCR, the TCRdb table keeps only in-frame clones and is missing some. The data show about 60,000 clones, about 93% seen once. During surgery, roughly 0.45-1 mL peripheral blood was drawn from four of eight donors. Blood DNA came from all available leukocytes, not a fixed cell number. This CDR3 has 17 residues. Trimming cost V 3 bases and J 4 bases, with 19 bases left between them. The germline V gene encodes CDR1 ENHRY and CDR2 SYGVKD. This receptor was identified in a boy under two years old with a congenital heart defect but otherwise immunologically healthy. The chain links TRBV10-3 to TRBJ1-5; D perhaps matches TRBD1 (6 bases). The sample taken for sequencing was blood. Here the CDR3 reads CAISESLLRRGNQPQHF. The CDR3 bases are TGTGCCATCAGTGAATCCCTCTTGCGCAGGGGTAATCAGCCCCAGCATTTT.